A single T cell receptor (beta chain) is shown here with its context. Its antigen remains unidentified. Qualities for individual bases were not recorded, and no much larger clone is one base off. This CDR3 is also generated by other DNA sequences in the sample. This specimen comes from a study of shared clonotypes between healthy human individuals (dated by TCRdb to about 2020). For context, the study as a whole: Three men and two women, aged 18 to 49 years, made up the cohort. Between about 0.85 and 9.5 billion PBMCs per donor were obtained by leukapheresis. For each donor, CD4 naive and CD4 memory were each run on three plates, CD8 naive on two plates, and CD8 memory on one plate. The study deeply sequenced blood TCR repertoires of several healthy adults to estimate repertoire size and the extent of clonotype sharing between individuals. Libraries were prepared and TCR repertoires were sequenced by different laboratories using diverse techniques, in order to increase sequencing depth and limit assay-specific biases. The paper's findings and limits, for the study overall: Sampling was limited to blood, and TCR repertoires in tissue likely differ from TCR repertoires in blood. Naive subsets generally had larger estimated clonotype richness than memory subsets. Pairwise subsampling indicated that sequencing depth was expected to affect the degree of clonotype sharing among donors. When a handful of donors were compared, the shared fraction of clonotypes was around 5% for naive CD4, approximately 3.3% for naive CD8, more than 2% for memory CD4, and 0.4% for memory CD8. Rarefaction of sorted-subset datasets indicated incomplete sequencing despite the large sequencing depth. Because the study included only a small number of donors, the genetic and exposure-history diversity represented was limited. Clonotypes shared by all four sorted-subset donors showed higher generation probabilities than non-shared clonotypes.

Using the deep immunoSEQ assay, TCR CDR3 regions were amplified from genomic DNA by multiplex PCR. For each cell subset, the extracted genomic DNA was distributed evenly across all wells of several immunoSEQ 96-well plates, and each plate served as one replicate. For sorted subsets, 200 to 250 ng genomic DNA, equal to 25,000 to 35,000 T cell genomes, was loaded into each replicate PCR. The purified libraries were quantified using a Qubit 3.0 fluorometer, sized with a Bioanalyzer 2100, and then quantified again using the KAPA Library Quantification kit. A separate single-read 150-cycle Illumina NextSeq 550 flow cell was used to sequence each immunoSEQ 96-well plate. Per the authors' processing: Because only junctional sequences without quality scores were contained in the immunoSEQ output, filtering matching that applied to full-length reads could not be performed. Sequences were annotated with PyIR, a Python wrapper for IgBLAST v1.9, using IMGT germline references to assign V/J genes and CDR3. Reads were removed for weak V/J assignments (E-value above 1e-6), missing CDR3, stop codons, out-of-frame junctions, or ambiguous translated residues. V3J clonotypes were defined as sequences sharing an identical inferred V gene, J gene, and CDR3 amino acid sequence. Percentage overlap between repertoires was calculated by dividing the number of shared unique clonotypes by the size of the smaller repertoire. RTK rarefaction, the Chao1 estimator, and Recon v2.1 estimates of unobserved clonotypes were used to assess repertoire richness. Generation probabilities were computed with OLGA for all TCRbeta clonotypes obtained by the gDNA method from several donors. Not all clones reach the TCRdb copy of this immuneACCESS table, which keeps in-frame sequences only. Checked studies attribute under half of the gap to unresolved V genes and leave the rest unexplained. That table furnishes V, J and clone size, whereas the DNA furnished D and trimming. This sample comprises 2.5 million or so clones, approximately 92% of them detected only once. The ten largest clones represent under 0.15% of the sample.

The donors were healthy, HIV-negative adults who had no recently reported acute infections or vaccinations. Every donor was a Caucasian adult living in Nashville, Tennessee, USA. CD4+ T cells were enriched by magnetic negative selection, after which naive cells were positively selected on CD45RA and the negative fraction was taken as the memory subset. Blood was collected by leukapheresis, and PBMCs were isolated by Ficoll-Histopaque density gradient centrifugation and then cryopreserved in liquid nitrogen vapor phase. Analytical flow cytometry was used to check the purity and quantity of every magnetically sorted T cell population. Genomic DNA was isolated from each sorted fraction and quantified by UV absorbance on a Nanodrop 2000c. Taken from cysteine to phenylalanine, the CDR3 has 14 residues. Left in the record is the CDR3 DNA by itself, 42 bases read in frame from the first base. V loses 3 bases of germline sequence and J loses 5 bases, and the interval between the two ends is 13 bases. CDR1 KGHSH and CDR2 LQKENI are derived from the germline V gene.

This chain is built from TRBV18 and TRBJ1-1; the D gene is possibly TRBD1, with 5 bases matching. The sequence was collected from a man between 18 and 29 years old in good health. The specimen sequenced was naive CD4+ T cells sorted from blood. Taken with the paper, the label for cell subset or site translates to: CD45RA+ positively selected. Here is the DNA: TGTGCCAGCTCACCGGCGTCAGGGAATACTGAAGCTTTCTTT. It encodes CASSPASGNTEAFF.